The rows below give T cell receptor beta chains drawn from one sample of a study of control samples from healthy donors and cancer patients. TCRdb's table, derived via immunoSEQ multiplex PCR, lists solely in-frame clones and lacks some. The sample contains about 160,000 clones, over 85% of which appear only once. Sequenced input: blood. The receptors shown here come from a woman aged 55-70 years in good health. Both conserved end residues are part of each CDR3. The D gene is left open where the match is weak. The size field is filled for only some rows; it gives once, few, many or a size class.

D gene: -; J gene: TRBJ1-5; V gene: TRBV30; clone size: -; CDR3 protein: CAWSTGWDQPQHF; CDR3 DNA: TGTGCCTGGAGTACAGGGTGGGATCAGCCCCAGCATTTT
D gene: -; J gene: TRBJ1-3; V gene: TRBV30; clone size: -; CDR3 protein: CAWSVGGGNTIYF; CDR3 DNA: TGTGCCTGGAGTGTCGGGGGAGGAAACACCATATATTTT
D gene: TRBD1; J gene: TRBJ1-1; V gene: TRBV30; clone size: once; CDR3 protein: CAWTTGQGAEGTEAFF; CDR3 DNA: TGTGCCTGGACTACGGGACAGGGGGCGGAGGGCACTGAAGCTTTCTTT
D gene: TRBD1; J gene: TRBJ1-1; V gene: TRBV9; clone size: once; CDR3 protein: CASSVGGQLNTEAFF; CDR3 DNA: TGTGCCAGCAGCGTAGGGGGACAGCTGAACACTGAAGCTTTCTTT
D gene: -; J gene: TRBJ2-7; V gene: TRBV6-6; clone size: once; CDR3 protein: CASSLRLGITYEQYF; CDR3 DNA: TGTGCCAGCAGTTTAAGGTTAGGGATCACCTACGAGCAGTACTTC
D gene: -; J gene: TRBJ1-2; V gene: TRBV12-5; clone size: -; CDR3 protein: CASGLDPALGYTF; CDR3 DNA: TGTGCTAGTGGCCTTGATCCTGCTCTTGGCTACACCTTC
D gene: TRBD1; J gene: TRBJ1-2; V gene: TRBV19; clone size: -; CDR3 protein: CASTRTGANYGYTF; CDR3 DNA: TGTGCCAGTACCAGGACAGGGGCTAACTATGGCTACACCTTC
D gene: -; J gene: TRBJ1-5; V gene: TRBV3-1/TRBV3-2; clone size: -; CDR3 protein: CASSPQGHQPQHF; CDR3 DNA: TGTGCCAGCAGCCCGCAGGGGCATCAGCCCCAGCATTTT
D gene: -; J gene: TRBJ1-1; V gene: TRBV5-1; clone size: -; CDR3 protein: CASSSGSRHTEAFF; CDR3 DNA: TGCGCCAGCTCCTCGGGCAGCCGACACACTGAAGCTTTCTTT
D gene: -; J gene: TRBJ1-4; V gene: TRBV4-3; clone size: -; CDR3 protein: CASSQAEGKGNEKLFF; CDR3 DNA: TGCGCCAGCAGCCAAGCGGAGGGTAAGGGGAATGAAAAACTGTTTTTT
D gene: -; J gene: TRBJ1-3; V gene: TRBV6-5; clone size: -; CDR3 protein: CASRYSPTAGNTIYF; CDR3 DNA: TGTGCCAGCAGGTACAGTCCGACAGCTGGAAACACCATATATTTT
D gene: TRBD1; J gene: TRBJ1-1; V gene: TRBV6-6; clone size: many; CDR3 protein: CASSPAPGQGGGTEAFF; CDR3 DNA: TGTGCCAGCAGTCCTGCCCCGGGACAGGGCGGAGGCACTGAAGCTTTCTTT
D gene: -; J gene: TRBJ1-1; V gene: TRBV6-2/TRBV6-3; clone size: -; CDR3 protein: CASSYEDPARYNTEAFF; CDR3 DNA: TGTGCCAGCAGTTACGAGGACCCGGCCCGTTATAACACTGAAGCTTTCTTT
D gene: -; J gene: TRBJ1-1; V gene: TRBV19; clone size: -; CDR3 protein: CASSIVGPPVEAFF; CDR3 DNA: TGTGCCAGTAGTATAGTAGGACCCCCCGTTGAAGCTTTCTTT
D gene: -; J gene: TRBJ2-7; V gene: TRBV29-1; clone size: -; CDR3 protein: CSVDPGNYEQYF; CDR3 DNA: TGCAGCGTTGATCCAGGGAACTACGAGCAGTACTTC
D gene: -; J gene: TRBJ2-7; V gene: TRBV7-8; clone size: -; CDR3 protein: CASSLAMGQGGSEQYF; CDR3 DNA: TGTGCCAGCAGCTTAGCTATGGGGCAGGGGGGAAGCGAGCAGTACTTC
D gene: TRBD1; J gene: TRBJ1-2; V gene: TRBV15; clone size: -; CDR3 protein: CATSRGGTGTNYGYTF; CDR3 DNA: TGTGCCACCAGCAGAGGGGGGACAGGGACTAACTATGGCTACACCTTC
D gene: -; J gene: TRBJ2-7; V gene: TRBV9; clone size: -; CDR3 protein: CASSRNGQSSYEQYF; CDR3 DNA: TGTGCCAGCAGCCGAAACGGACAGTCCTCCTACGAGCAGTACTTC
D gene: -; J gene: TRBJ1-2; V gene: TRBV9; clone size: -; CDR3 protein: CASSDGYTF; CDR3 DNA: TGTGCCAGCAGCGATGGCTACACCTTC
D gene: -; J gene: TRBJ2-5; V gene: TRBV9; clone size: -; CDR3 protein: CASSVASRETQYF; CDR3 DNA: TGTGCCAGCAGCGTAGCGAGCCGGGAGACCCAGTACTTC
D gene: -; J gene: TRBJ2-2; V gene: TRBV12-3/TRBV12-4; clone size: -; CDR3 protein: CASSLAIGELFF; CDR3 DNA: TGTGCCAGCAGTTTGGCGATCGGGGAGCTGTTTTTT
D gene: TRBD1; J gene: TRBJ2-1; V gene: TRBV7-2; clone size: once; CDR3 protein: CASSLFPSGTGGSYNEQFF; CDR3 DNA: TGTGCCAGCAGCTTATTCCCTTCCGGGACAGGGGGCAGCTACAATGAGCAGTTCTTC
D gene: TRBD1; J gene: TRBJ1-6; V gene: TRBV25-1; clone size: -; CDR3 protein: CASSAGQGTNSPLHF; CDR3 DNA: TGTGCCAGCAGTGCAGGACAGGGAACCAATTCACCCCTCCACTTT
D gene: TRBD1; J gene: TRBJ1-6; V gene: TRBV6-5; clone size: -; CDR3 protein: CASSSGQGNSPLHF; CDR3 DNA: TGTGCCAGCAGCTCCGGACAGGGGAATTCACCCCTCCACTTT
D gene: -; J gene: TRBJ1-2; V gene: TRBV14; clone size: -; CDR3 protein: CASSQGGYGYTF; CDR3 DNA: TGTGCCAGCAGCCAAGGCGGCTATGGCTACACCTTC
D gene: -; J gene: TRBJ1-3; V gene: TRBV10-1; clone size: few; CDR3 protein: CASSEVTGPLTSGNTIYF; CDR3 DNA: TGCGCCAGCAGTGAGGTGACAGGACCCCTAACCTCTGGAAACACCATATATTTT
D gene: TRBD1; J gene: TRBJ1-5; V gene: TRBV6-6; clone size: -; CDR3 protein: CASSPLDRGATGNQPQHF; CDR3 DNA: TGTGCCAGCAGTCCGTTGGACAGGGGCGCTACAGGCAATCAGCCCCAGCATTTT
D gene: TRBD2; J gene: TRBJ2-3; V gene: TRBV4-3; clone size: once; CDR3 protein: CASSQAGLAGRDTQYF; CDR3 DNA: TGCGCCAGCAGCCAAGCCGGACTAGCGGGGAGAGATACGCAGTATTTT
D gene: -; J gene: TRBJ2-3; V gene: TRBV5-1; clone size: -; CDR3 protein: CASSFNWEITDTQYF; CDR3 DNA: TGCGCCAGCAGCTTTAATTGGGAAATCACAGATACGCAGTATTTT
D gene: TRBD1; J gene: TRBJ2-1; V gene: TRBV7-2; clone size: -; CDR3 protein: CASRKLTGESYNEQFF; CDR3 DNA: TGTGCCAGCAGGAAACTAACAGGGGAATCGTACAATGAGCAGTTCTTC
D gene: -; J gene: TRBJ2-3; V gene: TRBV6-5; clone size: -; CDR3 protein: CASSYSGVSTDTQYF; CDR3 DNA: TGTGCCAGCAGTTACTCGGGGGTTAGCACAGATACGCAGTATTTT
D gene: TRBD1; J gene: TRBJ1-2; V gene: TRBV25-1; clone size: -; CDR3 protein: CASSASGTAIGYTF; CDR3 DNA: TGTGCCAGCAGTGCGTCCGGGACAGCGATTGGCTACACCTTC
D gene: -; J gene: TRBJ2-3; V gene: TRBV6-4; clone size: -; CDR3 protein: CASSGQGGDTQYF; CDR3 DNA: TGTGCCAGCAGCGGACAGGGAGGGGATACGCAGTATTTT
D gene: TRBD2; J gene: TRBJ2-3; V gene: TRBV7-9; clone size: -; CDR3 protein: CASSLGAGDRTDTQYF; CDR3 DNA: TGTGCCAGCAGCTTAGGTGCGGGGGACCGCACAGATACGCAGTATTTT
D gene: -; J gene: TRBJ2-2; V gene: TRBV24-1; clone size: -; CDR3 protein: CATSDLPGRGGAPNTGELFF; CDR3 DNA: TGTGCCACCAGTGATTTGCCCGGAAGGGGGGGAGCACCGAACACCGGGGAGCTGTTTTTT
D gene: -; J gene: TRBJ1-1; V gene: TRBV23-1; clone size: -; CDR3 protein: CASSQSPGDTEAFF; CDR3 DNA: TGCGCCAGCAGTCAATCCCCAGGGGACACTGAAGCTTTCTTT
D gene: -; J gene: TRBJ1-6; V gene: TRBV7-9; clone size: few; CDR3 protein: CASSPDRLNSPLHF; CDR3 DNA: TGTGCCAGCAGCCCCGACCGATTAAATTCACCCCTCCACTTT